This T cell receptor (beta chain) stems from a study of shared clonotypes between healthy human individuals. Study observations and caveats: It was observed that around 5% of naive CD4 clonotypes were shared across a handful of donors. Among non-shared clonotypes, generation probabilities were lower than among those shared by all four donors.

This table comes from immunoSEQ multiplex PCR, and its TCRdb copy is limited to in-frame clones, with some not included. The sample carries 2 million to 2.5 million clones, 85% to 95% recorded once. The CDR3 runs to 14 residues. Trimming took 5 bases from V and 5 from J, leaving 15 bases between them. The germline V gene encodes CDR1 SGHTA and CDR2 FQGNSA. As regards this clone: The antigen remains unidentified.

Sequencing was done on a sample of naive CD4+ T cells from PBMCs. Subset of the sample: CD45RA+ positively selected. This sequence joins TRBV7-2 and TRBJ2-5, with D hard to call. The sequence was collected from a man younger than 35 in good health. Some clones in this sample may be carry-over from other donors' samples. The DNA of the CDR3 is TGTGCCAGCAGCCCTGGGCTAACCGGGGAGACCCAGTACTTC. Its translation is CASSPGLTGETQYF.